The sequence of this T cell receptor (beta chain) was determined in a study of PD-1 blockade in mismatch repair-deficient tumors. Assay: immunoSEQ multiplex PCR; the TCRdb copy retains only in-frame clones and omits some. Of more than 95,000 clones listed, 86% are singletons. All patients were mismatch repair deficient, assessed by either PCR or immunohistochemistry. TCRs were sequenced from a few patients responding to pembrolizumab. The sequenced sample was peripheral blood, obtained 44 weeks after starting pembrolizumab. This sequence originates from an adult with mismatch repair-deficient cancer.

CDR3 sequence (DNA): TGTGCCAGCAGTGAGTCGTTGGCGGGAGGGCGCGGCTACGAGCAGTACTTC. Translation: CASSESLAGGRGYEQYF. The chain joins TRBV2 to TRBJ2-7; 9 nucleotides match TRBD2. CDR1 and CDR2 (germline): SNHLY, FYNNEI. Trimming took 3 bases from V and 3 from J; bases not matched to a gene: 12. CDR3 length: 17 residues.